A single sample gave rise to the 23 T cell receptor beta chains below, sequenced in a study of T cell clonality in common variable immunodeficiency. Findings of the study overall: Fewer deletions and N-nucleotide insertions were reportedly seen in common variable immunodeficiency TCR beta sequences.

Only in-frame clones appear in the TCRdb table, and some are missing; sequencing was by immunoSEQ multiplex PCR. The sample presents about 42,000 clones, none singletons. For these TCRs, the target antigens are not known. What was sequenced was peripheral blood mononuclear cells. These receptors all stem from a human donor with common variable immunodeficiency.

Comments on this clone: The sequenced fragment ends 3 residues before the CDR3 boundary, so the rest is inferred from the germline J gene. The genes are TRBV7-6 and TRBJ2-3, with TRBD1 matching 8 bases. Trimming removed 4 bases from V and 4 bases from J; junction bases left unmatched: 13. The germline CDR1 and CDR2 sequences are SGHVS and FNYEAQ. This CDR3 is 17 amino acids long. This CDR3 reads CASSSIRAGQVPDTQYF. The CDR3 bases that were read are TGTGCCAGCAGCTCCATTCGGGCGGGACAGGTTCCAGATACG.

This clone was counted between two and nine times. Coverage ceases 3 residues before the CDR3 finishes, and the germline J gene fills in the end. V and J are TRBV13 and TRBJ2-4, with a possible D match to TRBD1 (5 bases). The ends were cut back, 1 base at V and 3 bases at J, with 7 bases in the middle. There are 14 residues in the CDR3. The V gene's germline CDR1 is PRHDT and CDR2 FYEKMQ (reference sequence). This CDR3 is CASSLAQGKNIQYF. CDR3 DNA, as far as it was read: TGTGCCAGCAGCTTAGCTCAGGGCAAAAACATT.

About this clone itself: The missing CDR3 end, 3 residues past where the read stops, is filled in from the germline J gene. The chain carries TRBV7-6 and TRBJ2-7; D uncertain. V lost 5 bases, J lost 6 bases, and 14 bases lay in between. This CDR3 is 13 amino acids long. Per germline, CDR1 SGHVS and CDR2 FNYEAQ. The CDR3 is CASSRPGIPEQYF. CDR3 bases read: TGTGCCAGCAGCCGCCCGGGTATCCCCGAG.

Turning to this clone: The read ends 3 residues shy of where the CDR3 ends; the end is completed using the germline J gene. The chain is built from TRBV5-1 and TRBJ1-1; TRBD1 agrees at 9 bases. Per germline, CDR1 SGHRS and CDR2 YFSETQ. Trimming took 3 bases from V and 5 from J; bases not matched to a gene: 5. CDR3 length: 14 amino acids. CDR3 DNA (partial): TGCGCCAGCAGCTCTACAGGGGGCTCTACTGAA. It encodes CASSSTGGSTE. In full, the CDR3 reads CASSSTGGSTEAFF.

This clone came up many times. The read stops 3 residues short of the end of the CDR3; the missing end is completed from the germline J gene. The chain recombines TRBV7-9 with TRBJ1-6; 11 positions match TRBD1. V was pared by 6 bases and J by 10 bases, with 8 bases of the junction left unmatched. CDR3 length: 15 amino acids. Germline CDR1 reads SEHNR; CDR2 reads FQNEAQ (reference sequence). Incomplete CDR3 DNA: TGTGCCAGCAGGGACAGGGGGCTCTTGGGATCACCC. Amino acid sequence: CASRDRGLLGSP. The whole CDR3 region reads CASRDRGLLGSPLHF.

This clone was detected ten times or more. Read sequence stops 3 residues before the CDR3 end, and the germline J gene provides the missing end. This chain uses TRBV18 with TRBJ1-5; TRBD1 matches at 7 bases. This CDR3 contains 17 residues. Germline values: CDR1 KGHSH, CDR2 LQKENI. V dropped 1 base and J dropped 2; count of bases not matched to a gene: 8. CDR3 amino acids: CASSPQGAGSGNQPQHF. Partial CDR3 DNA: TGTGCCAGCTCACCACAGGGGGCCGGTAGTGGCAATCAGCCC.

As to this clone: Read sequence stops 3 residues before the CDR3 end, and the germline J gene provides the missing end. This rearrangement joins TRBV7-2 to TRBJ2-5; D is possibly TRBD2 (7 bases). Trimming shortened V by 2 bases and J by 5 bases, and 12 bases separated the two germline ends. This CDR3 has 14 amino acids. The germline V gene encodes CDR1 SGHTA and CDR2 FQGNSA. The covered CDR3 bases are TGTGCCAGCAGCTTAAGGGGGGGAGGGGAGACC. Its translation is CASSLRGGGET. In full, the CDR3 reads CASSLRGGGETQYF.

CDR3 bases read: TGTGCCAGCAGCTTAGAATTCCCCCGAGGGTACGAG. This gives the protein CASSLEFPRGYE. The entire CDR3 protein reads CASSLEFPRGYEQYF. The V and J genes are TRBV7-9 and TRBJ2-7, with D perhaps TRBD2 (5 bases). The read gets to within 3 residues of the CDR3 end, and the germline J gene fills in the rest. Germline lookup yields CDR1 SEHNR and CDR2 FQNEAQ (reference sequence). The CDR3 has 15 residues. Trimming pared 1 base from V and 4 bases from J, leaving 14 bases between. Based on the CDR3 plus reference TRBV7-9 and TRBJ2-7, the full variable domain is DTGVSQNPRHKITKRGQNVTFRCDPISEHNRLYWYRQTLGQGPEFLTYFQNEAQLEKSRLLSDRFSAERPKGSFSTLEIQRTEQGDSAMYLCASSLEFPRGYEQYFGPGTRLTVT.

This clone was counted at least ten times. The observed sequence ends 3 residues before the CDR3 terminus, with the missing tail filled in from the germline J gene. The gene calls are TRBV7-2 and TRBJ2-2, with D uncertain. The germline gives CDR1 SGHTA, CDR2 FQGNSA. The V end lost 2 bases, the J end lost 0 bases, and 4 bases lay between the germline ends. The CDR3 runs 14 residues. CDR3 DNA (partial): TGTGCCAGCAGCTTACTAGCGAACACCGGGGAG. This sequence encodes CASSLLANTGE. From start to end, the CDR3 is CASSLLANTGELFF.

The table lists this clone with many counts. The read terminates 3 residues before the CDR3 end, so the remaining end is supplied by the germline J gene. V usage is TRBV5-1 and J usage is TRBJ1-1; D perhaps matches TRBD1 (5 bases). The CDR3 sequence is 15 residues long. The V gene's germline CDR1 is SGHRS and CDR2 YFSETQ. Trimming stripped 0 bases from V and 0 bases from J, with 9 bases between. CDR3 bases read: TGCGCCAGCAGCTTGGGGTCAGGGTTGAACACTGAA. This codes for CASSLGSGLNTE. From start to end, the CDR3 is CASSLGSGLNTEAFF.

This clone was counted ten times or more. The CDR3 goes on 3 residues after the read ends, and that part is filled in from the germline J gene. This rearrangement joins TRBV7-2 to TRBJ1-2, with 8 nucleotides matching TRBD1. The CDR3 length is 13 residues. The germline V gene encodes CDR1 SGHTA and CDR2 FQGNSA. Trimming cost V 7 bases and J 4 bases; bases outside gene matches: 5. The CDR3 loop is CASTKQGGYGYTF. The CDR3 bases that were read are TGTGCCAGCACCAAACAGGGGGGCTATGGC.

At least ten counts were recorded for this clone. CDR3 region: CASTVGAGVDIQYF. The sequenced part of the CDR3 DNA is TGTGCCAGTACCGTGGGGGCAGGGGTGGACATT. This sequence joins TRBV19 and TRBJ2-4, with D possibly TRBD1 on 6 matching bases. The DNA ends 3 residues before the CDR3 does, and the rest of the CDR3 is filled in from the germline J gene. V gave up 7 bases and J gave up 8 bases, with 18 bases separating them. CDR1 is LNHDA, CDR2 SQIVND, per germline (reference sequence). This CDR3 comprises 14 residues. Drawing the rest from reference TRBV19 and TRBJ2-4, the complete variable domain is DGGITQSPKYLFRKEGQNVTLSCEQNLNHDAMYWYRQDPGQGLRLIYYSQIVNDFQKGDIAEGYSVSREKKESFPLTVTSAQKNPTAFYLCASTVGAGVDIQYFGAGTRLSVL.

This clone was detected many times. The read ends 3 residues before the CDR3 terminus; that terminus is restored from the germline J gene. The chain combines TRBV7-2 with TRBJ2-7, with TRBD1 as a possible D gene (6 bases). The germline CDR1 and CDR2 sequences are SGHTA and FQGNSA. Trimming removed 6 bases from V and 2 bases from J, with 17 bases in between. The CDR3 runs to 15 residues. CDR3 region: CASRPGQSQPYEQYF. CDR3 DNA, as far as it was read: TGTGCCAGCAGACCAGGACAGAGCCAGCCCTACGAG. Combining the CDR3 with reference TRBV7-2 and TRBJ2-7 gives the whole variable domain GAGVSQSPSNKVTEKGKDVELRCDPISGHTALYWYRQSLGQGLEFLIYFQGNSAPDKSGLPSDRFSAERTGGSVSTLTIQRTQQEDSAVYLCASRPGQSQPYEQYFGPGTRLTVT.

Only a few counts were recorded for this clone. Incomplete CDR3 DNA: TGTGCCAGCAGCTTTCTCGAGGTTAACACAGATACG. As protein: CASSFLEVNTDT. The complete CDR3 sequence is CASSFLEVNTDTQYF. V and J are TRBV7-6 and TRBJ2-3; D unclear. The CDR3 extends 3 residues past the end of the read, so its final part is completed from the germline J gene. This CDR3 is built from 15 residues. Germline V lookup: CDR1 SGHVS, CDR2 FNYEAQ. Trimming took 3 bases from V and 2 from J, leaving 12 bases between them. The complete variable domain, with remaining parts taken from reference TRBV7-6 and TRBJ2-3, reads GAGVSQSPRYKVTKRGQDVALRCDPISGHVSLYWYRQALGQGPEFLTYFNYEAQQDKSGLPNDRFSAERPEGSISTLTIQRTEQRDSAMYRCASSFLEVNTDTQYFGPGTRLTVL.

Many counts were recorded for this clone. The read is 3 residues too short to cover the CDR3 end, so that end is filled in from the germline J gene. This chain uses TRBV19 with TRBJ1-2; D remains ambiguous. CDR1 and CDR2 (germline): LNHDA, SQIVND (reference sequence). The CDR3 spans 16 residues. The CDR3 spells CASSIDPAVRGLGYTF. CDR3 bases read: TGTGCCAGTAGTATAGACCCAGCAGTCCGCGGGCTGGGC.

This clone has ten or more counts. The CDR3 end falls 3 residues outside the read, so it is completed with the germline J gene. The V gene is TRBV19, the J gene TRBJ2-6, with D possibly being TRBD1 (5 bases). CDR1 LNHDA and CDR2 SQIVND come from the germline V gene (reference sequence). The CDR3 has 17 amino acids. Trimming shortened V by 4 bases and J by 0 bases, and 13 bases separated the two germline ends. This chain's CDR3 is CASSKRAGISGANVLTF. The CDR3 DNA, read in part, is TGTGCCAGTAGTAAAAGGGCAGGGATCTCTGGGGCCAACGTC.

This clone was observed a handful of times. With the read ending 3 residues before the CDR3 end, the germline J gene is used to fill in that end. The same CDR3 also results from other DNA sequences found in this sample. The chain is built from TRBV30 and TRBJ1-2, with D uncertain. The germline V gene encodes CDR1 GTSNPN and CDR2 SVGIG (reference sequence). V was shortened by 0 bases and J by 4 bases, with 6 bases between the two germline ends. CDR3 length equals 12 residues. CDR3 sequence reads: CAWSVGLYGYTF. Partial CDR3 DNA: TGTGCCTGGAGTGTAGGACTCTATGGC.

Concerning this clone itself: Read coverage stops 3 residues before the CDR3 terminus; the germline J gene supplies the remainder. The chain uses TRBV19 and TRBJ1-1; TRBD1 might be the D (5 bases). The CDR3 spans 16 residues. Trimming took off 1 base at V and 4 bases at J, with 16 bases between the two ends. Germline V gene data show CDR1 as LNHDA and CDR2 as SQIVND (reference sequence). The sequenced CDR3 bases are TGTGCCAGTAGTATAGTATGGGGCTGCGGGGGCACTGAA. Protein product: CASSIVWGCGGTE. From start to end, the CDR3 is CASSIVWGCGGTEAFF.

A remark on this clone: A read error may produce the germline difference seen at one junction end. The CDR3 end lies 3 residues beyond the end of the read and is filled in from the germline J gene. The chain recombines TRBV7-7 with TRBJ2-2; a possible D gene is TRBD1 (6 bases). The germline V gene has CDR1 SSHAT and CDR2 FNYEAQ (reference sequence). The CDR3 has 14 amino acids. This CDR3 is CASSPDRGYGELFF. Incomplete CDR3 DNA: TGTGCTAGCAGCCCGGATAGGGGGTACGGGGAG.

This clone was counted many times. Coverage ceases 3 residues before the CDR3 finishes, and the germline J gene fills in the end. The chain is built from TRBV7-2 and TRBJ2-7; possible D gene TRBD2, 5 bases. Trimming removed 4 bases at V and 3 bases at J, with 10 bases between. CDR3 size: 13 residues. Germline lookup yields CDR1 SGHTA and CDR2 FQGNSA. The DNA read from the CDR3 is TGTGCCAGCAGCTCATTACTAGACTACGAG. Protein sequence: CASSSLLDYE. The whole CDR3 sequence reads CASSSLLDYEQYF.

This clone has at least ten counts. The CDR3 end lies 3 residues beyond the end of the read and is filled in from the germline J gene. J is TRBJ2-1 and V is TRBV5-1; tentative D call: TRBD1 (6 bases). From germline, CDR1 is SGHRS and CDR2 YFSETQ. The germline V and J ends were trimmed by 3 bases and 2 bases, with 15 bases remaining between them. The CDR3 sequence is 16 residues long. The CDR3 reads CASSYPGVVTYNEQFF. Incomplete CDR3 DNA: TGCGCCAGCAGCTACCCAGGGGTGGTTACCTACAATGAG.

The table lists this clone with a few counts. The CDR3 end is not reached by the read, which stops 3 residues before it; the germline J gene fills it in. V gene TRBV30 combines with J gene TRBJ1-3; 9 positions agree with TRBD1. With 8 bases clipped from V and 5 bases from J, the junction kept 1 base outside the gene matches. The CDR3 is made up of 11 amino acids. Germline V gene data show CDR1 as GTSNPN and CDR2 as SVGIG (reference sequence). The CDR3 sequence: CAGTGRNTIYF. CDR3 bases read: TGTGCCGGGACAGGGAGAAACACC.

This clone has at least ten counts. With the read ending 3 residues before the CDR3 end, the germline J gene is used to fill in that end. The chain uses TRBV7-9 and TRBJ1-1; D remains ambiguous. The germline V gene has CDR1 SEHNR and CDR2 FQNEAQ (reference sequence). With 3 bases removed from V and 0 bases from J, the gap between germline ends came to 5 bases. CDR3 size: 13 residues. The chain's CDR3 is CASSFTVNTEAFF. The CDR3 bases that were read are TGTGCCAGCAGCTTTACAGTGAACACTGAA.